This TCR beta chain was sequenced in a study of Tregs in tolerant kidney transplant recipients. About this clone itself: The antigen remains unidentified. The CDR3 end lies 3 residues beyond the end of the read and is filled in from the germline J gene.

V lost 2 bases to trimming and J lost 8 bases; unmatched junction nucleotides: 2. This CDR3 region has 15 residues. The V gene's germline CDR1 is KGHSH and CDR2 LQKENI. The nonmyeloablative bone marrow transplants came from related graft donors, with transient mixed chimerism. Unstimulated Tregs (CD4+CD25+CD127-) and CD4+CD25- non-Tregs were sorted from PBMCs. Study outcomes and limitations: Biological reproducibility was not directly addressed, but technical replication error appeared minimal. Few patients were studied, so findings need validation in larger groups.

Assay used: immunoSEQ multiplex PCR; TCRdb lists only in-frame clones, some missing. The sample includes 11,000 to 15,000 clones. The TCR sequence derives from a human patient who received a combined kidney and bone marrow transplant. Part of the T cell pool may stem from the graft donor. The chain recombines TRBV18 with TRBJ2-1; 14 bases align to TRBD2. This sample comprised CD8+ T cells from blood (PBMCs), obtained 6 months after the transplant. CDR3 amino acids: CASSPGGLAGDEQFF. The DNA read from the CDR3 is TGTGCCAGCTCACCAGGGGGACTAGCGGGAGATGAG.